The TCR beta chain described here comes from a study of long-term antiretroviral therapy in people with HIV. Trimming stripped 4 bases from V and 4 bases from J, with 15 bases between. The CDR3 is made up of 15 amino acids. Germline CDR1 and CDR2: SGHNT and YYREEE (reference sequence). General study points: Against controls, HIV repertoires showed narrower ranges of CDR3 length. Once patients were on ART, diversity went higher but still fell short of transplant donor controls.

A note on this clone: Its antigen is unknown.

At survey level, the immunoSEQ assay was run in its v3.0 version. Sequencing used immunoSEQ multiplex PCR; TCRdb keeps in-frame clones, though not all of them. The repertoire consists of fewer than 30,000 clones, with about 88% occurring once and the leading ten covering under 5.5%. The sample in question was unsorted PBMCs, obtained around 2.6 years after starting antiretroviral therapy. This receptor was taken from a man aged 35-49 years with HIV. V is TRBV5-4 and J is TRBJ1-3; a possible D gene is TRBD1 (6 bases). CDR3 sequence reads: CASSREGTRGNTIYF. CDR3 DNA: TGTGCCAGCAGCCGGGAGGGGACACGCGGAAACACCATATATTTT.